Included here is one T cell receptor beta chain sequence, with context. Preparation of TCR beta libraries was done by quantitative 5'-RACE with molecular barcodes. TCRdb ran MiXCR on the 5' RACE reads and lists one entry per CDR3 protein. The sample has about 360,000 distinct CDR3 sequences, 20% seen once. The data stem from a study of CD8 T cells in ankylosing spondylitis. The V end was cut by 6 bases, the J end by 1 base, with 9 bases between. This CDR3 is 13 amino acids long. From germline, CDR1 is SQVTM and CDR2 ANQGSEA. This TCR came from a male donor with ankylosing spondylitis or in good health (not recorded which). The genes are TRBV29-1 and TRBJ2-2, with D possibly being TRBD1 (5 bases). The specimen was blood, either unsorted or a sorted T cell fraction (not recorded which). CDR3 in DNA: TGCAGCGTCCCCACAGGGAACACCGGGGAGCTGTTTTTT. Its translation is CSVPTGNTGELFF.